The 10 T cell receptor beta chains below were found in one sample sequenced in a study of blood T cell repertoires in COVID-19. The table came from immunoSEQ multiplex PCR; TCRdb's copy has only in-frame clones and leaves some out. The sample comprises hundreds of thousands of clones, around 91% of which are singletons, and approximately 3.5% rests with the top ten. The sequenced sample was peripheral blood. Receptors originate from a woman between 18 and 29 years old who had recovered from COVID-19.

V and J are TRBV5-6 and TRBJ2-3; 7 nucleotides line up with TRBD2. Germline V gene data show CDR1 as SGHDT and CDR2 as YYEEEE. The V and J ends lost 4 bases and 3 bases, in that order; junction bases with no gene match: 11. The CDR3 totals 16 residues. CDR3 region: CASSLFLAEATDTQYF. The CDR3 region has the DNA TGTGCCAGCAGCCTCTTCCTAGCGGAGGCTACAGATACGCAGTATTTT.

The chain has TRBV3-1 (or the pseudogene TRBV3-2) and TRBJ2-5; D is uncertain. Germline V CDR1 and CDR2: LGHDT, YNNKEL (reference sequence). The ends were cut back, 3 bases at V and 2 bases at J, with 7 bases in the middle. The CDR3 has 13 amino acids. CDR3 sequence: CASSHYLQETQYF. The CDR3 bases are TGTGCCAGCAGCCATTACTTACAAGAGACCCAGTACTTC.

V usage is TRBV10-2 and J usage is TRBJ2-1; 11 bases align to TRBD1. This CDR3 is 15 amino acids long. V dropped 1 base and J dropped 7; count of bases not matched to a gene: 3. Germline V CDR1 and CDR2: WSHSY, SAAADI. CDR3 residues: CASSELGQGANEQFF. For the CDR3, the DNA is TGCGCCAGCAGTGAGTTAGGACAGGGGGCAAATGAGCAGTTCTTC.

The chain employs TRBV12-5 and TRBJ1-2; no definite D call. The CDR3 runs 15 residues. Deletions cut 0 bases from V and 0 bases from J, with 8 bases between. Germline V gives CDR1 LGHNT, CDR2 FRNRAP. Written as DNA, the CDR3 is TGTGCTAGTGGTTTGGTGCCTATGACTAACTATGGCTACACCTTC. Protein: CASGLVPMTNYGYTF.

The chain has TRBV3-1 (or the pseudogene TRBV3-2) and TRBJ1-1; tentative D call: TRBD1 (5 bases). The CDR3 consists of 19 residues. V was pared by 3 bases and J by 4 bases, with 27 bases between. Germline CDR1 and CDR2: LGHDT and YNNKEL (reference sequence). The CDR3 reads CASSHAVLGREGLGTEAFF. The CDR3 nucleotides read TGTGCCAGCAGCCACGCAGTCTTGGGCAGGGAAGGGTTGGGCACTGAAGCTTTCTTT.

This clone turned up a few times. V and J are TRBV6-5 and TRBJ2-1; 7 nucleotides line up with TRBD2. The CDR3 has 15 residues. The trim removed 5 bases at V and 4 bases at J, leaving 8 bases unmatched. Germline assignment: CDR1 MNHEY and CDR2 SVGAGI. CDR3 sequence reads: CASSPRAGVYNEQFF. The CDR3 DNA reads TGTGCCAGCAGTCCCCGGGCGGGGGTGTACAATGAGCAGTTCTTC.

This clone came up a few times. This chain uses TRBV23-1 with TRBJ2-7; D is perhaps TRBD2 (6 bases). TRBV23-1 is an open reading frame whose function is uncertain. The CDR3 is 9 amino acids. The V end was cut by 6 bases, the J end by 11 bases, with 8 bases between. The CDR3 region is CASRLAKYV. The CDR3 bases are TGCGCCAGCAGACTAGCAAAGTACGTC.

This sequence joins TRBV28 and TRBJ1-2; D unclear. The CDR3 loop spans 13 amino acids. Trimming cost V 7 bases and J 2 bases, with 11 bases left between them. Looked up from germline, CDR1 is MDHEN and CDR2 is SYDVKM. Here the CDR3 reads CASIGSGNYGYTF. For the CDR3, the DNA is TGTGCCAGCATAGGCTCGGGGAACTATGGCTACACCTTC.

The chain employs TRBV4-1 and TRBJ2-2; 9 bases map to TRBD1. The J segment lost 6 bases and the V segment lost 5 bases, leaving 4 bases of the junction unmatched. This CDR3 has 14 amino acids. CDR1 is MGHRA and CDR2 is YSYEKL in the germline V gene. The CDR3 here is CASSTRTGAGELFF. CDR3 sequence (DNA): TGCGCCAGCAGCACGCGGACAGGGGCCGGGGAGCTGTTTTTT.

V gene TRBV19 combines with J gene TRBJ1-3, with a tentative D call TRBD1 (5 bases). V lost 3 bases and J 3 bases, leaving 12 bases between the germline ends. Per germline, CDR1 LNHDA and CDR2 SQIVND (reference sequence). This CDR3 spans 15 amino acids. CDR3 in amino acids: CASSIYRGGGNTIYF. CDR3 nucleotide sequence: TGTGCCAGTAGTATTTATAGGGGTGGTGGAAACACCATATATTTT.